The sequence of this TCR beta chain was determined in a study of T-cell memory formation after mild COVID-19. Study background: Among the donors, TCR clusters were largely specific to each donor.

Germline CDR1 reads MNHEY; CDR2 reads SVGAGI. The CDR3 contains 15 residues. V lost 6 bases and J 3 bases, leaving 18 bases between the germline ends. MiXCR, run by TCRdb on the 5' RACE reads, gives a single entry per CDR3 protein. The sample yields 400,000 to 500,000 distinct CDR3 sequences, around 19% seen once. This sequence joins TRBV6-5 and TRBJ2-7; tentative D call: TRBD1 (6 bases). Sequencing used PBMCs or a T cell subset sorted from them (not recorded which). The source is an adult woman who had mild COVID-19 (a few samples of this study predate the infection). Cell type and time point are not known. The chain's CDR3 is CASRRYREPLYEQYF. DNA of the CDR3: TGTGCCAGCAGGCGTTACAGGGAACCCCTCTACGAGCAGTACTTC.